This TCR beta chain was documented in a study of cytomegalovirus exposure and HLA in healthy donors. Study in general: Early released data comprised 75 million to 100 million unique TCRs from HLA-typed donors.

This clone was seen a few times. It was with 60 Vbeta and 13 Jbeta primers that the PCR ran. This table comes from immunoSEQ multiplex PCR, and its TCRdb copy is limited to in-frame clones, with some not included. The sample consists of about 220,000 clones, approximately 68% of them appearing once. Germline V gene data show CDR1 as WSHSY and CDR2 as SAAADI. With V trimmed by 6 bases and J by 3 bases, 9 bases remained unmatched. The CDR3 consists of 16 residues. The sequenced material came from PBMCs. The chain is built from TRBV10-2 and TRBJ2-3; 10 bases match TRBD2. This TCR was recovered from a woman aged 25-40 years in good health and CMV-seronegative. CDR3 region: CASSKSRAGGTDTQYF. CDR3 coding DNA: TGCGCCAGCAGCAAAAGTAGAGCGGGGGGGACAGATACGCAGTATTTT.